This T cell receptor (beta chain) was identified in a study of cytomegalovirus exposure and HLA in healthy donors (dated by TCRdb to 2017 to 2019). Study-wide context: An earlier analysis of 587 of the donors reported 276 Gb of sequence data and 120 million or so unique TCR beta sequences from 190 million or so T cells. Donor age, sex, ethnicity and CMV serostatus were collected together with the repertoire data. Besides the first cohort of 666 subjects, a separate validation cohort made up of over 95 different subjects was used. To study patterns of TCR occurrence, a later analysis re-analyzed previously published TCR beta repertoires from 666 donors and added high-resolution HLA genotyping. A later genetic analysis used genome-wide SNP genotypes for 398 of the 666 donors, treating that subset as a discovery cohort. An early release that covered roughly 600 HLA-typed donors contained approximately 320 gigabases of sequencing data and tens of millions of unique TCR sequences. To predict cytomegalovirus infection status, the study combined high-throughput TCR immunosequencing, statistical association of individual TCRs with disease status, and machine learning. In an earlier analysis of more than 550 of the donors, high-throughput TCR beta sequencing was used to judge whether each TCR beta V gene segment behaved as functional or pseudogenic. Because of strong linkage in the cohort, a handful of DR-DQ haplotypes were treated as single units for association and clustering. On average, roughly 240,000 unique TCR beta nucleotide sequences were sequenced per donor among 300 to 500 genotyped donors of the cohort, with 15% to 20% of those sequences being non-productive. Rather than drawing on any new phenotypic data, the later analysis identified candidate immune exposures from TCR beta sequences and the way those sequences occurred across donors. Every discovery cohort repertoire had been produced on one sequencing platform. HLA typing covered class I and class II loci at four-digit resolution. The study used immunosequencing to profile the T cell repertoires of under 700 subjects and linked those repertoires to cytomegalovirus serostatus. Typing coverage differed by locus: A, B, C, DRB1 and DQB1 were typed in roughly 620-640 donors, DQA1 in about 550, DPA1 in nearly 610, and DPB1 in 400 to 480. Of the 300 to 500 genotyped donors, 81% were placed in the genetic ancestry cluster associated with self-reported Caucasian donors. The study aimed to test whether signatures of past pathogen exposure could be identified by cataloging public T cell receptors.

The cohort was made up of under 800 healthy bone marrow donors. At the time of sampling, every cohort member was nominally healthy, though immune exposures that went unrecorded were likely present. The donor was CMV seropositive and was included in the group of 300 or so seropositive cohort members. A peripheral blood sample was provided by each donor, and peripheral blood mononuclear cells were used for TCR beta sequencing. The Qiagen DNeasy Blood Extraction Kit was used to extract genomic DNA from the blood cell samples. General conclusions and limits of the study: V-gene and J-gene trimming of TCR beta chains was associated with a missense DCLRE1C variant in a later genetic analysis, and the association was replicated in an independent cohort. Because counts were too low, some 17 rarely observed V segments, including chromosome 9 orphons, were excluded from the earlier analysis of fewer than 650 of the donors. In vitro tests confirmed that a few of the cytomegalovirus-associated TCR beta chains recognize cytomegalovirus antigens. Linkage disequilibrium might explain the correlated functional status among segregating V segments, but an unknown experimental factor could not be ruled out. According to a later analysis, TCR association rates differed among HLA loci, with DRB1 alleles showing the most associated TCRs and HLA-C alleles showing the fewest. A further reported finding was that TCR beta sequences accurately predicted the HLA-A and HLA-B alleles for most subjects in the first cohort. The presence/absence analyses assumed that sequencing depth was roughly uniform across donors, and that assumption may not be true. Several of the top co-occurrence clusters appeared to be linked to parvovirus B19, influenza, CMV and Epstein-Barr virus, according to a later analysis. A total of roughly 160 TCR beta chains were listed by the study as associated with cytomegalovirus. The classifier was reported to diagnose cytomegalovirus status with high specificity and sensitivity in both the original and validation cohorts. Most CMV-associated TCR beta chains appeared to be HLA-restricted in a later analysis, and the HLA associations seemed to be driven largely by CMV exposure. A group of highly shared sequence variants was considered likely to be a technical artifact of the sequencing pipeline. Broadly in line with IMGT annotations, most TCR beta V segments showed up in productive rearrangements about 87% or about 30% of the time in an earlier analysis of 450 to 750 of the donors. The authors suggested that the approach could potentially be generalized to other disease states and immunological phenotypes. Because the 87-base-pair reads could not distinguish some IMGT-functional V segments, including TRBV6-2 and TRBV6-3, those segments were excluded. CMV serostatus was the only immune exposure information available for the cohort. A later analysis associated approximately 17,000 TCR beta sequences with specific HLA alleles at a false discovery rate of 0.05. According to a later genetic analysis, donors in an Asian-associated ancestry cluster had fewer N-insertions in productive TCRs than the approximately 700-donor mean. Assigning TCR associations to individual alleles was difficult when HLA alleles, especially DR and DQ, strongly co-occurred. HLA typing was unavailable for some donors at each locus, so association tests used only the typed subset. Most TCR sequences were observed very rarely across donors, whereas some public TCRs were present in many individuals. Compared with equally common non-associated chains, HLA-associated TCR beta chains in a later analysis were more clonally expanded and had lower generation probabilities. In this cohort, only TCR beta chains were sequenced, and detectable features were limited by the absence of alpha or paired-chain data.

Libraries were made using the immunoSEQ multiplex PCR assay. The multiplex PCR relied on a mix of 60 forward primers for TCR Vbeta segments and 13 reverse primers for TCR Jbeta segments. Amplification of the CDR3 region of rearranged TCR beta genes was performed with a multiplex PCR assay on genomic DNA. The Illumina HiSeq System was used to sequence the amplified TCR beta libraries as 87-base-pair reads. The original methods were these. In a later analysis, 70 million to 95 million unique TCR beta chains were counted across the approximately 640 repertoires, and approximately 11 million of these chains were shared by at least two donors. A nearest-neighbor algorithm error-corrected the raw reads and collapsed the reads into unique sequences, merging closely related sequences to remove PCR and sequencing errors. V, D and J gene segments were assigned by aligning CDR3 sequences to IMGT reference sequences. Each retained sequence needed at least a six-nucleotide match to both a V gene segment and a J gene segment. Rearrangements were classified as productive when the CDR3 lacked stop codons and remained in frame with V and J, and all other rearrangements were classified as non-productive. Following IMGT convention, CDR3 was defined as the stretch from the second conserved V-encoded cysteine to the conserved J-encoded phenylalanine. In an earlier analysis of roughly 610 of the donors, sequences lacking an unambiguous match to a single V gene segment were excluded. An earlier analysis of almost 600 of the donors classified V segments as functional when productive rearrangements were above 56.7% and as segregating when the standard deviation between donors was above 5%. A statistical classification framework was built to diagnose cytomegalovirus status from the catalog of TCR beta chain sequences. V and J gene assignment, in a later analysis, came from comparing TCR nucleotide sequences with IMGT/GENE-DB human TR gene sequences. A later analysis assigned CDR3 sequences and most-parsimonious VDJ recombination scenarios with the TCRdist pipeline. In a later analysis, every TCR beta chain was defined by the combination of its CDR3 amino acid sequence and its V-gene family, and reads without a unique V-gene family were dropped. A later analysis removed several hundred highly shared, low-generation-probability nucleotide sequences to deal with suspected cross-contamination and a sequencing artifact. A later analysis calculated a clonal expansion index for each public chain from normalized within-repertoire ranks of inferred template counts. In a later analysis, generation probabilities were computed with a VDJ recombination model fitted to out-of-frame rearrangements, and the resulting probabilities were checked against IGoR. Hypergeometric tests were used in a later analysis to score TCR-TCR, TCR-HLA and TCR-CMV co-occurrence, with a repertoire-size bias correction applied to the TCR pairs. False discovery rates were estimated in a later analysis by permuting HLA or CMV assignments 20 times. In a later analysis, co-occurring TCRs were grouped using DBSCAN, with TCRdist sequence similarity added in when clustering inside HLA-allele-positive subsets. Co-occurrence clustering excluded repertoires with fewer than 30,000 or more than 120,000 public chains, plus five with anomalous nucleotide sharing. TCRdb mirrors the immuneACCESS table, restricted to in-frame sequences. Some clones are absent from its copies; in checked studies, under half trace to an unresolved V gene, and the reason for the others is unknown. V and J calls and clone size follow that table, whereas D and trimming were derived from the DNA. Recorded for this sample are approximately 88,000 clones; under 80% of them occurred a single time. Of the sample, roughly 6.6% is held by the ten largest clones.

Note on this clone: No antigen is known for it. Qualities for individual bases were not recorded, and no much larger clone is one base off.

The CDR3 sequence holds 14 residues, the cysteine and phenylalanine included. Only the CDR3 region is kept as DNA, spanning 42 bases read in frame from base 1. Reading the germline V gene (reference sequence) gives CDR1 SEHNR and CDR2 FQNEAQ. V is cut by 3 bases and J by 3 bases, and the space between the germline ends is 11 bases. The sample taken for sequencing was PBMCs. The chain uses TRBV7-9 and TRBJ1-2; TRBD1 is a possible D gene, resting on 5 matching bases. The TCR was taken from a man aged 50 to 60 in good health and CMV-seropositive. DNA sequence: TGTGCCAGCAGCTTGGGCAGGGAAGACTATGGCTACACCTTC. Its protein is CASSLGREDYGYTF.